The sequence of this T cell receptor beta chain was determined in a study of Ad26.COV2.S vaccination and SARS-CoV-2 variants. General study findings and limits: Vaccinated individuals (as opposed to placebo recipients) had higher spike-specific TCR breadth. After vaccination, substantial breadth of spike-specific CD8+ and CD4+ responses was reported.

V was pared by 0 bases and J by 4 bases, with 21 bases between. The CDR3 is 18 amino acids. From germline, CDR1 is ENHRY and CDR2 SYGVKD. Method: immunoSEQ multiplex PCR; TCRdb's copy keeps in-frame clones and lacks some. Of 350,000 to 500,000 clones in the sample, 90% were seen once. Note on this clone: Its antigen is unidentified.

Treatment here: 15 to 20 received Ad26.COV2.S at low or high dose, single or two shots; roughly five received placebo; per-sample allocation not given. Sampling happened 63 days after the first vaccine or placebo injection. The receptor was isolated from a person aged 18-60 years who received the Ad26.COV2.S COVID-19 vaccine or a placebo. Sequencing was performed on peripheral blood, taken in a trial of Ad26.COV2.S vaccine versus placebo. This chain connects TRBV10-3 to TRBJ1-1; a possible D gene is TRBD1 (5 bases). The CDR3 loop is CAISESNWQGSGSTEAFF. DNA for the CDR3: TGTGCCATCAGTGAGTCGAATTGGCAGGGATCGGGGAGCACTGAAGCTTTCTTT.